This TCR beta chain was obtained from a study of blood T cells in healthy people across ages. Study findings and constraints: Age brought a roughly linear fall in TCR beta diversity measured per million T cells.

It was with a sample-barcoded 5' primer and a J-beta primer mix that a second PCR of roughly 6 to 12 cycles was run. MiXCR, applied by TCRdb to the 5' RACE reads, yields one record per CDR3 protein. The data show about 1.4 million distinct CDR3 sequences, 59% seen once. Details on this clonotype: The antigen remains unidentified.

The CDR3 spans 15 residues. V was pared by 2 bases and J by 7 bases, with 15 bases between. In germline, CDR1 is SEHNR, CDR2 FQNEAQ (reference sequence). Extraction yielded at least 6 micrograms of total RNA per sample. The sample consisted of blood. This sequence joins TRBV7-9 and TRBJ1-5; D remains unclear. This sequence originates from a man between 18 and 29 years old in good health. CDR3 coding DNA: TGTGCCAGCAGCTTAATTGGGGAAGCGGGACAGCCCCAGCATTTT. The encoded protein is CASSLIGEAGQPQHF.